Described below is a single T cell receptor (beta chain) sequence and its context. Original analysis: Amplification of reference gene primers was used by the study to estimate nucleated cell counts. Assay used: immunoSEQ multiplex PCR; TCRdb lists only in-frame clones, some missing. That table supplies the V and J calls and clone size; D and trimming were determined from the DNA. The sample includes over 110,000 clones, about 87% seen only once; the top ten take about 1.8%. These data belong to a study of blood T cell repertoires in COVID-19. In the study overall: Acute-phase and convalescent COVID-19 samples originated in the United States, Italy and Spain. T cells, B-cell-depleted T cells, or PBMCs provided the cDNA or gDNA that served as material.

The sequencing sample was made of peripheral blood. This TCR came from a woman aged 45-60 years with acute or convalescent COVID-19.

The CDR3 here is CASSFNSAGNTIYF. The CDR3 coding sequence is TGTGCCAGCAGCTTTAATTCAGCTGGAAACACCATATATTTT. The chain uses TRBV5-6 and TRBJ1-3; D call uncertain. The CDR3 has 14 amino acids. V lost 2 bases, J lost 2 bases, and 8 bases lay in between. Germline assignment: CDR1 SGHDT and CDR2 YYEEEE. The whole variable domain, remainder taken from reference TRBV5-6 and TRBJ1-3, is DAGVTQSPTHLIKTRGQQVTLRCSPKSGHDTVSWYQQALGQGPQFIFQYYEEEERQRGNFPDRFSGHQFPNYSSELNVNALLLGDSALYLCASSFNSAGNTIYFGEGSWLTVV.